These 21 T cell receptor beta chains share one sample of origin, sequenced in a study of cytomegalovirus exposure and HLA in healthy donors. TCRdb's table, derived via immunoSEQ multiplex PCR, lists solely in-frame clones and lacks some. The data hold 120,000 or so clones, with 88% observed a single time. The source material was PBMCs. The source of these receptors is a woman between 25 and 40 years old in good health and CMV-seropositive.

This chain joins TRBV18 and TRBJ2-3; 11 bases align to TRBD2. Trimming removed 2 bases from V and 4 bases from J; junction bases left unmatched: 2. This CDR3 contains 15 residues. Germline V lookup: CDR1 KGHSH, CDR2 LQKENI. In DNA form, the CDR3 reads TGTGCCAGCTCACCAACTAGCGGGAGTCCAGATACGCAGTATTTT. This sequence encodes CASSPTSGSPDTQYF.

The V gene is TRBV6-1, the J gene TRBJ2-1, with D unclear. CDR1 is MNHNS, CDR2 SASEGT, per germline. V was cut by 1 base and J by 6 bases, with 7 bases left in between. The CDR3 loop spans 13 amino acids. CDR3 DNA: TGTGCCAGCAGTGAAGGGCATCCCAATGAGCAGTTCTTC. Encoded protein: CASSEGHPNEQFF.

The J gene is TRBJ1-1, the V gene TRBV6-6, with D unclear. Germline-derived CDR1 and CDR2 are MNHNY and SVGAGI (reference sequence). CDR3 length: 13 residues. The V end lost 8 bases, the J end lost 7 bases, and 17 bases lay between the germline ends. The CDR3 sequence is CASANGPRIEAFF. The CDR3 coding sequence is TGTGCCAGCGCTAATGGGCCGCGTATTGAAGCTTTCTTT.

On this clone: This same CDR3 is encoded by further DNA sequences in the sample. The chain couples TRBV5-1 to TRBJ2-7, with D unresolved. The germline V gene encodes CDR1 SGHRS and CDR2 YFSETQ. V was shortened by 0 bases and J by 3 bases, with 10 bases between the two germline ends. The CDR3 spans 14 residues. CDR3 sequence (DNA): TGCGCCAGCAGCTTGGCCCCTAGTAGCTACGAGCAGTACTTC. The encoded protein is CASSLAPSSYEQYF.

The chain combines TRBV7-8 with TRBJ2-7, with TRBD2 matching 13 bases. Trimming removed 5 bases from V and 2 bases from J; junction bases left unmatched: 9. The CDR3 has 17 residues. Germline-derived CDR1 and CDR2 are SGHVS and FQNEAQ. The chain's CDR3 is CASSPRMGTSGAYEQYF. The CDR3 DNA sequence: TGTGCCAGCAGCCCCCGAATGGGGACTAGCGGGGCCTACGAGCAGTACTTC.

The rearrangement links TRBV9 to TRBJ2-2; D is uncertain. V was cut by 1 base and J by 0 bases, with 7 bases left in between. Germline V gene data show CDR1 as SGDLS and CDR2 as YYNGEE. This CDR3 comprises 15 residues. CDR3 in DNA: TGTGCCAGCAGCGTAAAGCATACGAACACCGGGGAGCTGTTTTTT. It specifies CASSVKHTNTGELFF.

This sequence joins TRBV30 and TRBJ2-7; D possibly corresponds to TRBD2 (7 bases). Per the germline V gene, CDR1 is GTSNPN and CDR2 is SVGIG (reference sequence). The CDR3 contains 14 residues. Trimming took 0 bases from V and 2 from J, leaving 11 bases between them. CDR3 DNA sequence: TGTGCCTGGAGTGTAGGAGGGGGGGCCTACGAGCAGTACTTC. Protein sequence: CAWSVGGGAYEQYF.

This chain connects TRBV4-3 to TRBJ1-2; the D is unclear. This CDR3 has 13 residues. CDR1 and CDR2 from the germline V gene are LGHNA and YSLEER. V was shortened by 1 base and J by 2 bases, with 5 bases between the two germline ends. The CDR3 coding sequence is TGCGCCAGCAGCCAAGGAGGGAACTATGGCTACACCTTC. Its translation is CASSQGGNYGYTF.

The sample holds one count of this clone. The rearrangement uses TRBV7-2 and TRBJ2-7; 8 bases agree with TRBD2. CDR1 and CDR2 (germline): SGHTA, FQGNSA. V lost 5 bases to trimming and J lost 2 bases; unmatched junction nucleotides: 8. The CDR3 consists of 15 residues. In DNA form, the CDR3 reads TGTGCCAGCAGCCCCCGAGCGGGACTAGCCTACGAGCAGTACTTC. Its translation is CASSPRAGLAYEQYF.

This chain links TRBV10-2 with TRBJ1-5; TRBD1 is a possible D gene (6 bases). The germline V and J ends were trimmed by 4 bases and 7 bases, with 11 bases remaining between them. Germline V lookup: CDR1 WSHSY, CDR2 SAAADI. The CDR3 is 13 residues long. CDR3 sequence reads: CASSAGVGQPQHF. CDR3 bases: TGCGCCAGCAGTGCAGGGGTTGGGCAGCCCCAGCATTTT.

This chain uses TRBV5-1 with TRBJ1-2; no clear D. The germline gives CDR1 SGHRS, CDR2 YFSETQ. Trimming cost V 1 base and J 4 bases, with 14 bases left between them. CDR3 length: 15 residues. The CDR3 is CASSLITTSIYGYTF. DNA of the CDR3: TGCGCCAGCAGCTTGATAACAACGTCGATCTATGGCTACACCTTC.

In this sample, this clone turned up once. The V call is TRBV5-6, the J call TRBJ1-2; no clear D gene. V gave up 1 base and J gave up 4 bases, with 8 bases separating them. The CDR3 covers 13 residues. Germline assignment: CDR1 SGHDT and CDR2 YYEEEE. CDR3 residues: CASSLRGPYGYTF. For the CDR3, the DNA is TGTGCCAGCAGCTTGAGAGGGCCCTATGGCTACACCTTC.

About this clone itself: The sample carries other DNA sequences with the same CDR3. This chain uses TRBV9 with TRBJ2-7; possibly TRBD1 for D (6 bases). V lost 0 bases to trimming and J lost 3 bases, with 7 bases between them. In germline, CDR1 is SGDLS, CDR2 YYNGEE. The CDR3 has 13 amino acids. The CDR3 sequence is CASSVEDSYEQYF. CDR3 in DNA: TGTGCCAGCAGCGTAGAGGACAGCTACGAGCAGTACTTC.

The sample holds a few counts of this clone. The rearrangement uses TRBV4-2 and TRBJ2-1; D perhaps matches TRBD1 (6 bases). The ends were cut back, 3 bases at V and 5 bases at J, with 11 bases in the middle. Germline V gives CDR1 LGHNA, CDR2 YNFKEQ. This CDR3 is built from 14 residues. CDR3 nucleotide sequence: TGTGCCAGCAGCCACTCCGGGACAAACAATGAGCAGTTCTTC. Protein sequence: CASSHSGTNNEQFF.

The V call is TRBV28, the J call TRBJ2-7, with D hard to call. The V gene lost 1 base and the J gene lost 0 bases, with 16 bases spanning the gap. CDR3 length: 17 amino acids. CDR1 is MDHEN, CDR2 SYDVKM, per germline. The CDR3 DNA is TGTGCCAGCAGTTTATCCCTGGCAGAACCATCCTCCTACGAGCAGTACTTC. Its translation is CASSLSLAEPSSYEQYF.

Only one count was recorded for this clone. The chain links TRBV7-9 to TRBJ2-7, with 9 bases lining up with TRBD2. The CDR3 runs to 16 residues. Germline V gene sequence: CDR1 SEHNR, CDR2 FQNEAQ (reference sequence). V lost 6 bases, J lost 2 bases, and 11 bases stayed unmatched. This chain's CDR3 is CASSPGPSGIPYEQYF. The CDR3 nucleotides are TGTGCCAGCAGTCCGGGACCTAGCGGGATCCCCTACGAGCAGTACTTC.

This sequence joins TRBV9 and TRBJ2-3; 9 bases agree with TRBD2. J gave up 2 bases and V 2 bases, and 6 bases lay outside the gene matches. The CDR3 runs to 16 residues. Germline V gene lookup returns CDR1 SGDLS and CDR2 YYNGEE. The CDR3 protein is CASSVLSGGLTDTQYF. The CDR3 region has the DNA TGTGCCAGCAGCGTCCTTAGCGGGGGCCTCACAGATACGCAGTATTTT.

The chain combines TRBV5-1 with TRBJ2-1; D ambiguous. Germline V gene sequence: CDR1 SGHRS, CDR2 YFSETQ. The germline V and J ends were trimmed by 3 bases and 0 bases, with 10 bases remaining between them. This CDR3 comprises 15 residues. CDR3 region: CASSSDWSSYNEQFF. Here the CDR3 DNA reads TGCGCCAGCAGCTCTGACTGGAGCTCCTACAATGAGCAGTTCTTC.

V gene TRBV13 combines with J gene TRBJ2-7; 11 bases agree with TRBD2. Germline assignment: CDR1 PRHDT and CDR2 FYEKMQ (reference sequence). Trimming removed 1 base from V and 4 bases from J; junction bases left unmatched: 3. The CDR3 covers 15 residues. CDR3 in amino acids: CASSLETSGRYEQYF. In DNA, the CDR3 is TGTGCCAGCAGCTTAGAAACTAGCGGGAGATACGAGCAGTACTTC.

This clone was found once. The genes are TRBV4-2 and TRBJ2-1, with 9 bases fitting TRBD2. This CDR3 has 17 amino acids. The V segment lost 2 bases and the J segment 2 bases; nucleotides outside the gene matches: 7. Looked up from germline, CDR1 is LGHNA and CDR2 is YNFKEQ. CDR3 in DNA: TGTGCCAGCAGCCAATTTAGCGGGAGCGGGGCCTACAATGAGCAGTTCTTC. Its protein product is CASSQFSGSGAYNEQFF.

This chain uses TRBV7-2 with TRBJ1-5; tentative D call: TRBD1 (6 bases). CDR1 is SGHTA and CDR2 is FQGNSA in the germline V gene. Trimming shortened V by 1 base and J by 4 bases, and 11 bases separated the two germline ends. The CDR3 has 15 amino acids. In DNA, the CDR3 is TGTGCCAGCAGCTTAGTGGGGACACAGAATCAGCCCCAGCATTTT. This encodes CASSLVGTQNQPQHF.